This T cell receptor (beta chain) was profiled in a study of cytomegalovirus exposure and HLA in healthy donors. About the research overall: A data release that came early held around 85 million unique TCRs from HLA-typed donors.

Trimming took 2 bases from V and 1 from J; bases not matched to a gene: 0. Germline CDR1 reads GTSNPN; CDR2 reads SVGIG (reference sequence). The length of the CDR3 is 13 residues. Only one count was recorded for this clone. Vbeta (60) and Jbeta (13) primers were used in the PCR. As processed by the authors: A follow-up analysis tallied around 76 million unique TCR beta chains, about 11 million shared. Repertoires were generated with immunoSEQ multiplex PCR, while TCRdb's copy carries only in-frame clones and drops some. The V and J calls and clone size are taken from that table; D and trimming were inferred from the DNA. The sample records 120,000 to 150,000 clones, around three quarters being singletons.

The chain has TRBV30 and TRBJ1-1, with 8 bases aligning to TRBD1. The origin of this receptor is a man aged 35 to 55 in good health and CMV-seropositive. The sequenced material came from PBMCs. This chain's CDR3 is CAWSTGGNTEAFF. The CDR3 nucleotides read TGTGCCTGGAGTACAGGGGGGAACACTGAAGCTTTCTTT.